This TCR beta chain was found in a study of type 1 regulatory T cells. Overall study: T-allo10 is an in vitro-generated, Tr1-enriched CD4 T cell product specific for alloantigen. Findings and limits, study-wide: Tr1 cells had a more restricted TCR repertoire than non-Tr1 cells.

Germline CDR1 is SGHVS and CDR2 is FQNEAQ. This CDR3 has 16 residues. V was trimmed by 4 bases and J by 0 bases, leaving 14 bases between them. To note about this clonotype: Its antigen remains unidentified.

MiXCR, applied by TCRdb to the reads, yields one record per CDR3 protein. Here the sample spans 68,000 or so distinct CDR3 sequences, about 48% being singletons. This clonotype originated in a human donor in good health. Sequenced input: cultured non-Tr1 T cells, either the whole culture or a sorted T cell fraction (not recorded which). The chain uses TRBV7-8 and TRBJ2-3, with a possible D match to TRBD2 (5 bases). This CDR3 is CASSSVVAKSTDTQYF. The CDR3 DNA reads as TGTGCCAGCAGCTCCGTGGTAGCGAAAAGCACAGATACGCAGTATTTT.